This T cell receptor (beta chain) was obtained from a study of breast tumors, draining lymph nodes, adjacent tissues. TCRdb re-called the multiplex PCR reads through MiXCR, storing one row per CDR3 protein. The sample includes tens of thousands of distinct CDR3 sequences, under 25% of them seen just once. Study-level points and caveats: Most tumor T cells seemingly derive from lymph node, then expand in tumor. Compared with basal-like, luminal-like tumors shared significantly more repertoire with nontumor tissue. Data only fit, rather than demonstrated, lymph node origin of most tumor T cells.

At least ten counts were recorded for this clonotype. The antigen is unknown. V lost 1 base, J lost 7 bases, and 13 bases stayed unmatched. The CDR3 is made up of 17 amino acids. Germline loops: CDR1 LNHNV, CDR2 YYDKDF (reference sequence). The lymph nodes were axillary draining lymph nodes from breast cancer patients. V gene TRBV15 combines with J gene TRBJ2-7, with 10 nucleotides matching TRBD2. The specimen was axillary lymph node tissue. The TCR sequence derives from a female donor with breast cancer. Some clones in this sample may be carry-over from other donors' samples. The DNA for the CDR3 is TGTGCCACCAGCAGAGGAAAGTTAGCGGGAGGCGGGTATGAGCAGTACTTC. It yields the protein CATSRGKLAGGGYEQYF.